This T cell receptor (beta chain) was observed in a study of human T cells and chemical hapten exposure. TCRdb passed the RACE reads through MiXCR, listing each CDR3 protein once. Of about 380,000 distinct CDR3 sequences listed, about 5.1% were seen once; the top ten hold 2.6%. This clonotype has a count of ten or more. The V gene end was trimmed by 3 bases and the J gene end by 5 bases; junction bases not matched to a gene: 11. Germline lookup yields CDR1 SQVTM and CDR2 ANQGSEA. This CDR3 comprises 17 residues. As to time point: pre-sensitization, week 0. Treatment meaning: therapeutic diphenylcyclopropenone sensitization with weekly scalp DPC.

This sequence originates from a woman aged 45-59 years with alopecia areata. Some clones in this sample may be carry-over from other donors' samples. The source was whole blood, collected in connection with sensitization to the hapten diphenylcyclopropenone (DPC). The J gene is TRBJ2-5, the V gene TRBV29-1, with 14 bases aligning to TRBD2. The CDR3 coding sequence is TGCAGCGTTGAGGCCCGCAGACTAGCGGGGGGGAGTGAGACCCAGTACTTC. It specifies CSVEARRLAGGSETQYF.